A single sample is the source of the 13 T cell receptor beta chains below, sequenced in a study of cytomegalovirus exposure and HLA in healthy donors. Primers: 60 Vbeta forward and 13 Jbeta reverse. TCRdb keeps only in-frame clones here, not all; method: immunoSEQ multiplex PCR. The table shows around 130,000 clones, with roughly 85% occurring only once. The specimen sequenced was PBMCs. The receptor source for this set is a woman aged 25 to 39 in good health and CMV-seropositive.

In its sample, this clone was seen once. The chain carries TRBV7-2 and TRBJ1-1, with D perhaps TRBD1 (6 bases). The CDR3 consists of 13 residues. Trimming left V 5 bases short and J 6 bases short, with 13 bases between. Looked up from germline, CDR1 is SGHTA and CDR2 is FQGNSA. CDR3 coding DNA: TGTGCCAGCAGCCCATTACAGGGCTCTGAAGCTTTCTTT. This encodes CASSPLQGSEAFF. Combining the CDR3 with reference TRBV7-2 and TRBJ1-1 gives the whole variable domain GAGVSQSPSNKVTEKGKDVELRCDPISGHTALYWYRQSLGQGLEFLIYFQGNSAPDKSGLPSDRFSAERTGGSVSTLTIQRTQQEDSAVYLCASSPLQGSEAFFGQGTRLTVV.

The chain joins TRBV10-2 to TRBJ1-2; weak D call: TRBD1 (6 bases). V was shortened by 6 bases and J by 8 bases, with 13 bases between the two germline ends. The CDR3 covers 12 residues. CDR1 is WSHSY, CDR2 SAAADI, per germline. CDR3 residues: CASRPGQSGYTF. The CDR3 coding sequence is TGCGCCAGCAGACCGGGACAATCCGGCTACACCTTC.

This chain links TRBV5-1 with TRBJ2-5, with 7 bases that match TRBD1. Trimming removed 4 bases from V and 4 bases from J; junction bases left unmatched: 10. This CDR3 contains 15 residues. The germline CDR1 and CDR2 sequences are SGHRS and YFSETQ. CDR3 sequence (DNA): TGCGCCAGCAGCCCTGGGGACAGCGCGCCAGAGACCCAGTACTTC. Protein product: CASSPGDSAPETQYF. Combining the CDR3 with reference TRBV5-1 and TRBJ2-5 gives the whole variable domain KAGVTQTPRYLIKTRGQQVTLSCSPISGHRSVSWYQQTPGQGLQFLFEYFSETQRNKGNFPGRFSGRQFSNSRSEMNVSTLELGDSALYLCASSPGDSAPETQYFGPGTRLLVL.

The chain is built from TRBV11-1 and TRBJ2-1, with a weak D call TRBD1 (6 bases). V gave up 6 bases and J gave up 2 bases, with 11 bases separating them. Germline V gene lookup returns CDR1 SGHAT and CDR2 FQDESV (reference sequence). This CDR3 contains 14 residues. As DNA, the CDR3 is TGTGCCAGCAGACCGGGACAAGCCTACAATGAGCAGTTCTTC. Protein product: CASRPGQAYNEQFF.

A few counts support this clone. At one boundary the junction diverges from the germline segment, which might be a read error. The rearrangement uses TRBV7-9 and TRBJ1-6, with TRBD1 as a possible D gene (5 bases). The V gene's germline CDR1 is SEHNR and CDR2 FQNEAQ (reference sequence). This CDR3 has 16 residues. The DNA of the CDR3 is TGTTCCAGCAGCTTCTCTGGTGGGGCCCCCAATTCACCCCTCCACTTT. Residues: CSSSFSGGAPNSPLHF.

The chain has TRBV30 and TRBJ1-3, with D possibly being TRBD1 (6 bases). The CDR3 runs to 15 residues. V lost 4 bases, J lost 0 bases, and 13 bases lay in between. CDR1 and CDR2 from the germline V gene are GTSNPN and SVGIG (reference sequence). For the CDR3, the DNA is TGTGCCTGGACCACGGACAGCCGCTCTGGAAACACCATATATTTT. Protein: CAWTTDSRSGNTIYF.

This chain joins TRBV18 and TRBJ2-3, with D unclear. Germline loops: CDR1 KGHSH, CDR2 LQKENI. V lost 6 bases and J 2 bases, leaving 3 bases between the germline ends. CDR3 length: 11 residues. As DNA, the CDR3 is TGTGCCAGCTCCTCCACAGATACGCAGTATTTT. It codes for CASSSTDTQYF.

The rearrangement joins TRBV5-5 to TRBJ1-5; maybe TRBD1 (6 bases). Trimming cost V 4 bases and J 3 bases, with 17 bases left between them. The length of the CDR3 is 16 residues. Per the germline V gene, CDR1 is SGHKS and CDR2 is YYEKEE (reference sequence). The CDR3: CASSPLGGGLNQPQHF. The CDR3 DNA reads as TGTGCCAGCAGCCCCCTGGGAGGGGGACTCAATCAGCCCCAGCATTTT.

CDR3 DNA: TGCGCCAGCAGCTTGGCAGGGATGGGCAATCAGCCCCAGCATTTT. Protein: CASSLAGMGNQPQHF. The chain combines TRBV5-1 with TRBJ1-5; D is perhaps TRBD1 (5 bases). The germline V gene encodes CDR1 SGHRS and CDR2 YFSETQ. V lost 0 bases to trimming and J lost 2 bases, with 9 bases between them. The CDR3 is made up of 15 amino acids.

The CDR3 coding sequence is TGTGCCATCAGTATGACAGTGAACACTGAAGCTTTCTTT. Amino acid sequence: CAISMTVNTEAFF. The chain combines TRBV10-3 with TRBJ1-1; TRBD1 is a possible D gene (5 bases). Germline-derived CDR1 and CDR2 are ENHRY and SYGVKD. This CDR3 has 13 residues. V lost 5 bases to trimming and J lost 0 bases, with 7 bases between them.

The chain uses TRBV2 and TRBJ2-1, with TRBD2 matching over 9 bases. There are 14 residues in the CDR3. Germline CDR1 SNHLY, CDR2 FYNNEI. J lost 5 bases, V lost 6 bases, and 5 bases had no gene match. The CDR3 nucleotides are TGTGCCAGCAGCCTGAGCGGGGGGAACAATGAGCAGTTCTTC. Residues: CASSLSGGNNEQFF.

V usage is TRBV11-2 and J usage is TRBJ2-3; a possible D gene is TRBD1 (8 bases). The length of the CDR3 is 17 residues. Trimming stripped 1 base from V and 1 base from J, with 15 bases between. Germline CDR1 is SGHAT and CDR2 is FQNNGV. The CDR3 DNA sequence: TGTGCCAGCAGCTTAGTGGGGGAGGGACAGGGCACAGATACGCAGTATTTT. As protein: CASSLVGEGQGTDTQYF. The full variable domain, completed using reference TRBV11-2 and TRBJ2-3, is EAGVAQSPRYKIIEKRQSVAFWCNPISGHATLYWYQQILGQGPKLLIQFQNNGVVDDSQLPKDRFSAERLKGVDSTLKIQPAKLEDSAVYLCASSLVGEGQGTDTQYFGPGTRLTVL.

This chain joins TRBV4-1 and TRBJ1-2; D call uncertain. CDR1 and CDR2 (germline): MGHRA, YSYEKL. The CDR3 has 13 residues. The V gene lost 4 bases and the J gene lost 7 bases, with 13 bases spanning the gap. CDR3 nucleotide sequence: TGCGCCAGCAGCCCTGTGCTTAGTGGTGGCTACACCTTC. As protein: CASSPVLSGGYTF.